The 14 T cell receptor beta chains below all came from one sample that was sequenced in a study of T cells in Graves' hyperthyroidism and ophthalmopathy. Amplification yielded TCR beta CDR3 regions, with RNA transcripts as the source. The HTBI primer set drove a first-round RT-PCR of the TCR CDR3. TCRdb reanalysed the multiplex PCR reads using MiXCR and keeps one entry per CDR3 protein. The sample holds under 350,000 distinct CDR3 sequences, over 15% seen once. Sequences were obtained from blood. All receptors come from a woman between 55 and 75 years old with Graves' ophthalmopathy.

The chain carries TRBV5-4 and TRBJ2-7, with D tentatively TRBD1 or TRBD2 (7 bases each). This CDR3 spans 14 amino acids. Trimming took 4 bases from V and 6 from J, leaving 17 bases between them. Looked up from germline, CDR1 is SGHNT and CDR2 is YYREEE (reference sequence). In DNA, the CDR3 is TGTGCCAGCAGCAGGGAGGGGACAGCGGTCGAGCAGTACTTC. It yields the protein CASSREGTAVEQYF.

The V and J genes are TRBV5-1 and TRBJ2-5, with unresolved D. The CDR3 is 14 residues long. Trimming removed 0 bases at V and 2 bases at J, with 8 bases between. Looked up from germline, CDR1 is SGHRS and CDR2 is YFSETQ. The CDR3 is CASSLAVPQETQYF. The CDR3 DNA reads as TGCGCCAGCAGCTTGGCAGTCCCGCAAGAGACCCAGTACTTC.

This clonotype has at least ten counts. J is TRBJ1-2 and V is TRBV12-3 or TRBV12-4; D is undetermined. V shed 6 bases and J shed 8 bases, with 13 bases lying between them. This CDR3 has 12 residues. This CDR3 reads CASSVTLEGYTF. CDR3 coding DNA: TGTGCCAGCAGCGTGACGCTCGAGGGCTACACCTTC.

This clonotype was observed a few times. CDR3 residues: CASSRETASYNEQFF. The CDR3 coding sequence is TGCGCCAGCAGCCGAGAGACAGCTTCCTACAATGAGCAGTTCTTC. The V call is TRBV4-1, the J call TRBJ2-1, with TRBD1 as a possible D gene (5 bases). V lost 4 bases and J 1 base, leaving 11 bases between the germline ends. The CDR3 sequence is 15 residues long. Germline V CDR1 and CDR2: MGHRA, YSYEKL.

The chain employs TRBV7-2 and TRBJ2-2; D possibly uses TRBD1 or TRBD2 (6 bases each). Trimming pared 3 bases from V and 7 bases from J, leaving 12 bases between. This CDR3 is built from 14 residues. Germline lookup yields CDR1 SGHTA and CDR2 FQGNSA. The CDR3 region is CASSFRGPNGELFF. Written as DNA, the CDR3 is TGTGCCAGCAGCTTTCGGGGGCCAAACGGGGAGCTGTTTTTT.

The V gene is TRBV20-1, the J gene TRBJ1-2, with 9 nucleotides matching TRBD1. Germline lookup yields CDR1 DFQATT and CDR2 SNEGSKA (reference sequence). The V gene end was trimmed by 6 bases and the J gene end by 4 bases; junction bases not matched to a gene: 6. CDR3 length equals 13 residues. CDR3 DNA sequence: TGCAGTGCCACGGGACAGGGTGGCTATGGCTACACCTTC. Translation gives CSATGQGGYGYTF.

Many counts were recorded for this clonotype. The chain couples TRBV29-1 to TRBJ2-1; 7 nucleotides match TRBD1. The CDR3 spans 15 residues. CDR1 is SQVTM and CDR2 is ANQGSEA in the germline V gene. Germline trimming cut 4 bases from V and 0 bases from J; bases unmatched to any gene: 6. The CDR3, as DNA: TGCAGCGTTGCCGGGACAGCGAACTCCTACAATGAGCAGTTCTTC. Its translation: CSVAGTANSYNEQFF.

Ten or more counts support this clonotype. V gene TRBV6-1 combines with J gene TRBJ1-5; D is unclear. The V end was cut by 11 bases, the J end by 4 bases, with 15 bases between. The CDR3 covers 13 residues. Looked up from germline, CDR1 is MNHNS and CDR2 is SASEGT. The CDR3 DNA sequence: TGTGCCGCCGGCGACGGCGGAAATCAGCCCCAGCATTTT. Protein sequence: CAAGDGGNQPQHF.

This chain joins TRBV11-2 and TRBJ1-5, with a possible D match to TRBD1 (6 bases). V lost 5 bases and J 2 bases, leaving 16 bases between the germline ends. Germline V CDR1 and CDR2: SGHAT, FQNNGV. This CDR3 region has 16 residues. Written as DNA, the CDR3 is TGTGCCAGCAGCGCCCTCGGGACACACGGCAATCAGCCCCAGCATTTT. Its translation is CASSALGTHGNQPQHF.

There are a few counts of this clonotype. The CDR3 loop is CASRRDRGTGELFF. Here the CDR3 DNA reads TGTGCCAGCAGACGGGACAGGGGAACCGGGGAGCTGTTTTTT. V is TRBV6-2 or TRBV6-3 and J is TRBJ2-2, with TRBD1 identical over 10 bases. CDR1 is MNHEY and CDR2 is SVGEGT in the germline V gene. CDR3 length: 14 amino acids. The V and J ends lost 6 bases and 5 bases, in that order; junction bases with no gene match: 3.

This clonotype turned up a few times. The V and J genes are TRBV6-2 or TRBV6-3 and TRBJ2-1; D possibly uses TRBD1 or TRBD2 (5 bases each). The CDR3 runs 16 residues. V was cut by 0 bases and J by 3 bases, with 12 bases left in between. Looked up from germline, CDR1 is MNHEY and CDR2 is SVGEGT. CDR3 sequence: CASSYSRDPIYNEQFF. DNA of the CDR3: TGTGCCAGCAGTTACTCACGGGACCCAATCTACAATGAGCAGTTCTTC.

This clonotype was seen repeatedly, ten times or more. V gene TRBV29-1 combines with J gene TRBJ2-1; perhaps TRBD1 as D (5 bases). The CDR3 runs to 12 residues. Trimming removed 7 bases at V and 1 base at J, with 8 bases between. Germline lookup yields CDR1 SQVTM and CDR2 ANQGSEA. In DNA, the CDR3 is TGCAGCGGACAGTTTTCCTACAATGAGCAGTTCTTC. Protein product: CSGQFSYNEQFF.

In regard to this clonotype: A read error may explain this, as a much larger clone is one base away. The chain is built from TRBV3-1 and TRBJ1-4; the D gene is possibly TRBD1 (6 bases). Germline-derived CDR1 and CDR2 are LGHDT and YNNKEL (reference sequence). The CDR3 runs 18 residues. The CDR3 nucleotides read TGTGCCAGCATCCAAGATCTGGGTTCGGGACAACTTAGTGAAAAACTGTTTTTT. It specifies CASIQDLGSGQLSEKLFF.

This clonotype was detected only a few times. The chain's CDR3 is CASMRTGYREETQYF. In DNA form, the CDR3 reads TGTGCCAGCATGAGGACAGGGTATAGGGAAGAGACCCAGTACTTC. The chain joins TRBV3-1 to TRBJ2-5; TRBD1 aligns across 8 bases. Germline CDR1 LGHDT, CDR2 YNNKEL (reference sequence). The CDR3 runs to 15 residues. V trimming: 7 bases; J trimming: 3 bases; junction bases outside the gene matches: 10.